These T cell receptor beta chains were read from a single sample in a study of cytomegalovirus exposure and HLA in healthy donors. Libraries were prepared by immunoSEQ multiplex PCR; TCRdb keeps only in-frame clonotypes and omits some of them. The data show around 140,000 clones, 80% seen once. The source material was PBMCs. The receptors stem from a man aged 45-60 years in good health and CMV-seronegative. The CDR3 runs from the conserved cysteine through the conserved F or W. D genes are given only for firm matches. Clone size is given for some rows only: seen once, a few or many times, or a class if the clone is expanded.

D	V	size	J	DNA	CDR3
TRBD1	TRBV6-5	NA	TRBJ1-5	TGTGCCAGCAGGGGGACAGGGCACAATCAGCCCCAGCATTTT	CASRGTGHNQPQHF
TRBD1	TRBV5-1	NA	TRBJ1-1	TGCGCCAGCAGCTTGACCTCAGGGGGCGAAGCTTTCTTT	CASSLTSGGEAFF
TRBD1	TRBV19	NA	TRBJ2-5	TGTGCCAGTAGTGCGGGACAGGGGGAGACCCAGTACTTC	CASSAGQGETQYF
TRBD1	TRBV6-6	once	TRBJ1-3	TGTGCCAGCAGAGCGACAGGGACTGGAAACACCATATATTTT	CASRATGTGNTIYF
NA	TRBV13	NA	TRBJ2-5	TGTGCCAGCAGCACGCGGGACTGGGAAGAGACCCAGTACTTC	CASSTRDWEETQYF
NA	TRBV6-1	NA	TRBJ2-1	TGTGCCAGCAGTGAATTTGATGGGGGCCGCTACAATGAGCAGTTCTTC	CASSEFDGGRYNEQFF
TRBD1	TRBV5-1	NA	TRBJ2-7	TGCGCCAGCAGCTTGCGGGACAGGGGAATGGATGAGCAGTACTTC	CASSLRDRGMDEQYF
NA	TRBV10-1	once	TRBJ2-3	TGCGCCAGCAGTGAGGTCCGACCATCCGGGGATACGCAGTATTTT	CASSEVRPSGDTQYF
TRBD1	TRBV19	NA	TRBJ2-6	TGTGCCAGTAGTACAAGACAGGGGGGTACAGCTGGGGCCAACGTCCTGACTTTC	CASSTRQGGTAGANVLTF
NA	TRBV6-1	NA	TRBJ1-4	TGTGCCAGCAGTGACGGGGGGACTAATGAAAAACTGTTTTTT	CASSDGGTNEKLFF
NA	TRBV7-2	once	TRBJ2-2	TGTGCCAGCAGCCAGGGGGGTAGCGGGGCCGGGGAGCTGTTTTTT	CASSQGGSGAGELFF
TRBD2	TRBV6-4	few	TRBJ2-3	TGTGCCAGCAGTGACTCGACGCTAGCGGGAGGGCCGGATACGCAGTATTTT	CASSDSTLAGGPDTQYF
NA	TRBV14	NA	TRBJ2-7	TGTGCCAGCAGCCAAGTCGGAGGGGGGGCATTCGACGAGCAGTACTTC	CASSQVGGGAFDEQYF
TRBD1	TRBV4-1	once	TRBJ2-7	TGCGCCAGCAGCCGATTCGGGACAGCGAGCTCCTACGAGCAGTACTTC	CASSRFGTASSYEQYF
NA	TRBV4-2	NA	TRBJ2-3	TGTGCCAGCAGCCAAGATTGGACTAACGCAGATACGCAGTATTTT	CASSQDWTNADTQYF
NA	TRBV5-5	NA	TRBJ1-2	TGTGCCAGCAGCCTGTCGGGGGGGAACTATGGCTACACCTTC	CASSLSGGNYGYTF
NA	TRBV7-9	NA	TRBJ1-3	TGTGCCAGCAGCTTACAACAGGTGCGCACCATATATTTT	CASSLQQVRTIYF
TRBD1	TRBV6-5	NA	TRBJ2-3	TGTGCCAGCAGTTTCCGGGACAGGGCCACAGATACGCAGTATTTT	CASSFRDRATDTQYF
NA	TRBV13	NA	TRBJ1-5	TGTGCCAGCAGCTTAGGCGGGGGGACCCAGCCCCAGCATTTT	CASSLGGGTQPQHF
NA	TRBV29-1	NA	TRBJ2-1	TGCAGCGTTGGGCCGTTAGGAGGACTTCGTAATGAGCAGTTCTTC	CSVGPLGGLRNEQFF
NA	TRBV18	NA	TRBJ1-4	TGTGCCAGCTCACCGGGGCAGGCAACTAATGAAAAACTGTTTTTT	CASSPGQATNEKLFF
NA	TRBV2	once	TRBJ2-3	TGTGCCAGCAGTGAAAATAGGAGGGACACAGATACGCAGTATTTT	CASSENRRDTDTQYF
NA	TRBV7-2	NA	TRBJ1-2	TGTGCCAGCAGCCTGACAGTACACTATGGCTACACCTTC	CASSLTVHYGYTF
TRBD2	TRBV29-1	NA	TRBJ2-7	TGCAGCGTTGCGCTAGCGGGAGAATCGTACGAGCAGTACTTC	CSVALAGESYEQYF
NA	TRBV9	NA	TRBJ1-2	TGTGCCAGCAGCGGTAAGGCAGGTCTGGGGGCAAACTATGGCTACACCTTC	CASSGKAGLGANYGYTF
NA	TRBV12-5	NA	TRBJ2-7	TGTGCTAGTGGTTTGGTACGCCGGGAGATCTCCCACGAGCAGCACTTC	CASGLVRREISHEQHF
TRBD1	TRBV4-2	NA	TRBJ1-5	TGTGCCAGCAGCCAAATTTGGGGACAGGGGAGCGATCAGCCCCAGCATTTT	CASSQIWGQGSDQPQHF
TRBD1	TRBV2	NA	TRBJ1-5	TGTGCCAGCAGTGCGGACTACCGGGACAGAGATCAGCCCCAGCATTTT	CASSADYRDRDQPQHF
NA	TRBV6-1	NA	TRBJ1-3	TGTGCCAGCAGTGAAAGTGGAGGGTTTGCGGCTGGAAACACCATATATTTT	CASSESGGFAAGNTIYF
TRBD1	TRBV15	NA	TRBJ1-1	TGTGCCACCAGCAGAGGGCGGACAGGCCGTAACACTGAAGCTTTCTTT	CATSRGRTGRNTEAFF
NA	TRBV5-1	NA	TRBJ1-2	TGCGCCAGCAGCAACAGCTCCATAACCTATGGCTACACCTTC	CASSNSSITYGYTF
NA	TRBV19	NA	TRBJ2-6	TGTGCCAGTAGTATAGAGAAAAAAGGGGGTTCTGGGGCCAACGTCCTGACTTTC	CASSIEKKGGSGANVLTF
TRBD1	TRBV5-6	NA	TRBJ1-1	TGTGCCAGCAGCCTAGGGACAGGGCTAGGGAACACTGAAGCTTTCTTT	CASSLGTGLGNTEAFF
NA	TRBV5-1	NA	TRBJ1-4	TGCGCCAGCAGCCAGGGACCGGGACAAACTAATGAAAAACTGTTTTTT	CASSQGPGQTNEKLFF
TRBD1	TRBV19	NA	TRBJ1-1	TGTGCCAGTAGTATCCGGACCGGGACAGGCCCTGTATGGACTGAAGCTTTCTTT	CASSIRTGTGPVWTEAFF
NA	TRBV10-3	NA	TRBJ2-7	TGTGCCATCAGTGCCCACTACGAGCAGTACTTC	CAISAHYEQYF
NA	TRBV19	NA	TRBJ1-2	TGTGCCAGTAGTGTACAGACAGCAGCTAACTATGGCTACACCTTC	CASSVQTAANYGYTF
TRBD1	TRBV19	once	TRBJ1-1	TGTGCCAGTAGTCCCCAGGGGGACACTGAAGCTTTCTTT	CASSPQGDTEAFF
NA	TRBV7-3	NA	TRBJ2-3	TGTGCCAGCAGCTCCGGGACACCAGATACGCAGTATTTT	CASSSGTPDTQYF
TRBD1	TRBV15	NA	TRBJ1-5	TGTGCCACCAGCATCGGGACAGGGGTGGGACTTAGCAATCAGCCCCAGCATTTT	CATSIGTGVGLSNQPQHF
NA	TRBV7-9	NA	TRBJ1-3	TGTGCCAGCAGCTTATATGCAGTTGACTCTGGAAACACCATATATTTT	CASSLYAVDSGNTIYF
NA	TRBV28	NA	TRBJ1-1	TGTGCCAGCAGTTTGGTTCTGGGCCGAACTGAAGCTTTCTTT	CASSLVLGRTEAFF
NA	TRBV11-3	NA	TRBJ1-1	TGTGCCAGCAGCTTCCCACTCGGGGGGGCCATGAACACTGAAGCTTTCTTT	CASSFPLGGAMNTEAFF
TRBD1	TRBV7-6	few	TRBJ1-1	TGTGCCAGCAGCTTAGCTAACACAGGGGGGCTAACTGAAGCTTTCTTT	CASSLANTGGLTEAFF
TRBD2	TRBV11-3	NA	TRBJ2-1	TGTGCCAGCAGCCAAGCGGGAGGGCCCTACAATGAGCAGTTCTTC	CASSQAGGPYNEQFF
NA	TRBV5-1	once	TRBJ1-1	TGCGCCAGCAGCTTGACTCAGGGTAGGACTGAAGCTTTCTTT	CASSLTQGRTEAFF
NA	TRBV7-9	NA	TRBJ2-2	TGTGCCAGCAGCTTACGCAGCGAGCACACCGGGGAGCTGTTTTTT	CASSLRSEHTGELFF
NA	TRBV30	NA	TRBJ1-1	TGTGCCTGGAGTCGACTGGACACTGAAGCTTTCTTT	CAWSRLDTEAFF
NA	TRBV5-8	NA	TRBJ1-2	TGTGCCAGCAGCTTTGAGGGAAGGATCAACTATGGCTACACCTTC	CASSFEGRINYGYTF